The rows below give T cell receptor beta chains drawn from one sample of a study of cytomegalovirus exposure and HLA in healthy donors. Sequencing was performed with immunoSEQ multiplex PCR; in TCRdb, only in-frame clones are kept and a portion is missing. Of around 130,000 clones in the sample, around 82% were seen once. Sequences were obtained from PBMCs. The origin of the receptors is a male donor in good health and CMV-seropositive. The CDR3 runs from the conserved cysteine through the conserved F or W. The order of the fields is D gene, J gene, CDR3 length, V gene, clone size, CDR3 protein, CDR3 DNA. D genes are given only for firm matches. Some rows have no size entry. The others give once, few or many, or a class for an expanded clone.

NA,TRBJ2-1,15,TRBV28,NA,CASSFQDGLGEEQFF,TGTGCCAGCAGTTTCCAGGATGGGCTGGGTGAAGAGCAGTTCTTC
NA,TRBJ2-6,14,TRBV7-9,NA,CASRGDSGANVLTF,TGTGCCAGCAGGGGGGACTCCGGGGCCAACGTCCTGACTTTC
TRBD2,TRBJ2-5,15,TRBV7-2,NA,CASSRQAGGPETQYF,TGTGCCAGCAGCCGCCAAGCGGGAGGGCCGGAGACCCAGTACTTC
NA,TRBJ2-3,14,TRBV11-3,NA,CASSLGHEADTQYF,TGTGCCAGCAGCTTAGGGCACGAGGCAGATACGCAGTATTTT
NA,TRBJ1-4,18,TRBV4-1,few,CASSQDVEGIKTNEKLFF,TGCGCCAGCAGCCAAGATGTCGAGGGAATCAAAACTAATGAAAAACTGTTTTTT
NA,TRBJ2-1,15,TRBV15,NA,CATSRDPGSYNEQFF,TGTGCCACCAGCAGAGATCCGGGGTCGTACAATGAGCAGTTCTTC
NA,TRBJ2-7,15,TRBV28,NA,CASSFRTDKTYEQYF,TGTGCCAGCAGTTTCAGGACAGACAAGACCTACGAGCAGTACTTC
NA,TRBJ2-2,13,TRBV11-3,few,CASSLVRAGELFF,TGTGCCAGCAGCTTAGTACGGGCCGGGGAGCTGTTTTTT
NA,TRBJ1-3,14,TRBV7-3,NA,CASSLSFSGNTIYF,TGTGCCAGCAGCTTATCCTTCTCTGGAAACACCATATATTTT
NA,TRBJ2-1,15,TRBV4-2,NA,CASSQDRPPGNEQFF,TGTGCCAGCAGCCAAGATCGCCCCCCCGGCAATGAGCAGTTCTTC
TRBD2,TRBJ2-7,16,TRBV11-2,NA,CASSSAGTSGTYEQYF,TGTGCCAGCAGCTCCGCGGGGACTAGCGGGACCTACGAGCAGTACTTC
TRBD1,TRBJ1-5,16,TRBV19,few,CASSGGQAYSNQPQHF,TGTGCCAGTAGTGGTGGACAGGCTTATAGCAATCAGCCCCAGCATTTT
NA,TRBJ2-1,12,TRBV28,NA,CASMDSLNEQFF,TGTGCCAGCATGGACTCTCTCAATGAGCAGTTCTTC
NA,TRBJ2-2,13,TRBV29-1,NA,CSVGQWSAGELFF,TGCAGCGTTGGGCAGTGGTCCGCCGGGGAGCTGTTTTTT
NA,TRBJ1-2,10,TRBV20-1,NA,CSARREGYTF,TGCAGTGCTAGGAGGGAGGGCTACACCTTC
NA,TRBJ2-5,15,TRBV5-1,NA,CASSLASRSGETQYF,TGCGCCAGCAGCTTGGCTAGCAGAAGTGGAGAGACCCAGTACTTC
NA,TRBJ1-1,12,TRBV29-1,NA,CSVTTPPGEAFF,TGCAGCGTAACTACCCCCCCCGGTGAAGCTTTCTTT
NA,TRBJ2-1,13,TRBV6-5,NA,CASSSLAYNEQFF,TGTGCCAGCAGTAGTCTAGCGTACAATGAGCAGTTCTTC
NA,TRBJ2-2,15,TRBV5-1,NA,CASSLDWTATGELFF,TGCGCCAGCAGCTTGGATTGGACAGCTACCGGGGAGCTGTTTTTT
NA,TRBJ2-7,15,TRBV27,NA,CASTLGAGGVYEQYF,TGTGCCAGCACTCTCGGGGCGGGCGGGGTCTACGAGCAGTACTTC
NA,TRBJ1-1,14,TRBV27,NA,CASSLSDSNTEAFF,TGTGCCAGCAGTTTATCGGACAGCAACACTGAAGCTTTCTTT
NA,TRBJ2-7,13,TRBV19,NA,CASSIGRDYEQYF,TGTGCCAGTAGTATCGGCAGGGACTACGAGCAGTACTTC
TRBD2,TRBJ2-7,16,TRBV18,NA,CASSPRQAGGDYEQYF,TGTGCCAGCTCACCCCGTCAAGCGGGGGGGGACTACGAGCAGTACTTC
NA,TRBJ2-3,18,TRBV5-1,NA,CASSLKAGAGTSTDTQYF,TGCGCCAGCAGCTTGAAAGCGGGCGCTGGAACTAGCACAGATACGCAGTATTTT
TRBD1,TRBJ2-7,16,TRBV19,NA,CASSIGGRDRPYEQYF,TGTGCCAGTAGTATTGGGGGCCGGGACAGACCCTACGAGCAGTACTTC
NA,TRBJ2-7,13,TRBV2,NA,CASSAFGAYEQYF,TGTGCCAGCAGTGCATTTGGAGCCTACGAGCAGTACTTC
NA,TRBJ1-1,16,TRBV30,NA,CAWRSNLGRRDTEAFF,TGTGCCTGGAGAAGCAACTTAGGCAGGAGGGACACTGAAGCTTTCTTT
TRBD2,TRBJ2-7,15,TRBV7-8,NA,CASSLRTSGEHEQYF,TGTGCCAGCAGCCTCAGGACTAGCGGGGAGCACGAGCAGTACTTC
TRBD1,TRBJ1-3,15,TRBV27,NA,CASSLWDSSGNTIYF,TGTGCCAGCAGTTTATGGGACAGCTCTGGAAACACCATATATTTT
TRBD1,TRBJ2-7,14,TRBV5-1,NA,CASSLGQGASEQYF,TGCGCCAGCAGCTTGGGACAGGGGGCGTCCGAGCAGTACTTC
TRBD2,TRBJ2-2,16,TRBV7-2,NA,CASSRISGTNTGELFF,TGTGCCAGCAGCCGCATTAGCGGGACGAACACCGGGGAGCTGTTTTTT
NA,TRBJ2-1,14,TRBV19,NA,CASSIWRNYNEQFF,TGTGCCAGTAGTATTTGGAGGAACTACAATGAGCAGTTCTTC
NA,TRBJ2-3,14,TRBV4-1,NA,CASSQKGSTDTQYF,TGCGCCAGCAGCCAGAAGGGGAGCACAGATACGCAGTATTTT
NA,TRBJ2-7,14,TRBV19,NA,CASSIDFLVYEQYF,TGTGCCAGTAGTATAGATTTCCTAGTCTACGAGCAGTACTTC
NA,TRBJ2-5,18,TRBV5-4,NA,CAFRKGPKTSRDQETQYF,TGTGCCTTCAGAAAGGGGCCTAAAACTAGCAGGGACCAAGAGACCCAGTACTTC
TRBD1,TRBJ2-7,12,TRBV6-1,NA,CASSGDSYEQYF,TGTGCCAGCAGCGGGGACAGCTACGAGCAGTACTTC
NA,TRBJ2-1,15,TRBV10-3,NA,CAISESGGSQDEQFF,TGTGCCATCAGTGAGTCGGGCGGGTCTCAGGATGAGCAGTTCTTC
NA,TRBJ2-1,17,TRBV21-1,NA,CASSLRGEQGANNEQFF,TGTGCCAGCAGCTTGAGGGGGGAACAGGGGGCTAACAATGAGCAGTTCTTC
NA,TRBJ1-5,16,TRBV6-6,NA,CASSYLAPKGNQPQHF,TGTGCCAGCAGTTACCTGGCACCCAAAGGCAATCAGCCCCAGCATTTT